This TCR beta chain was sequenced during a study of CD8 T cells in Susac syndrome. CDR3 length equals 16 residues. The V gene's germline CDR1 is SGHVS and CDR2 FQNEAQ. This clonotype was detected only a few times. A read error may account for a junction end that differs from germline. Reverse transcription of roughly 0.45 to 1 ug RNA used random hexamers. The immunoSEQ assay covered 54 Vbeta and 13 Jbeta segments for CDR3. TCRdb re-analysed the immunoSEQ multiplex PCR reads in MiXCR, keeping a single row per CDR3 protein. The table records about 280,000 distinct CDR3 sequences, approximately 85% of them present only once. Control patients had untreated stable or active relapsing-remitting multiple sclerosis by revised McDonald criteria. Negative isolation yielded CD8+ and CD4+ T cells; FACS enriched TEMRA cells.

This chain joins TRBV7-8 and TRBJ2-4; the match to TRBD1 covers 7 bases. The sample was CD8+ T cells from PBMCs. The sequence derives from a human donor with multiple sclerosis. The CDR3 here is CASSTGVLLAQNIQYF. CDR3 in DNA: TGTGCCAGCAGCACAGGGGTCCTTTTAGCCCAAAACATTCAGTACTTC.